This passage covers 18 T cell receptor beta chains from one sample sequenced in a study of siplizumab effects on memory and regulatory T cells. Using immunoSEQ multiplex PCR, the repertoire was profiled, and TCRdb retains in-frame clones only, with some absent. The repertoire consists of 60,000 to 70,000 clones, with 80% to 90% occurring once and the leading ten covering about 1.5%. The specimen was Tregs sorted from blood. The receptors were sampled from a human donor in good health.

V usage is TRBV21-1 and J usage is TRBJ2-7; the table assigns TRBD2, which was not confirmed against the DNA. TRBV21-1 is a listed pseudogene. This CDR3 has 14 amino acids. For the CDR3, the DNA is TGTGCCAGCAATAGGGCGGGAAAGGGCTACGAGCAGTACTTC. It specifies CASNRAGKGYEQYF.

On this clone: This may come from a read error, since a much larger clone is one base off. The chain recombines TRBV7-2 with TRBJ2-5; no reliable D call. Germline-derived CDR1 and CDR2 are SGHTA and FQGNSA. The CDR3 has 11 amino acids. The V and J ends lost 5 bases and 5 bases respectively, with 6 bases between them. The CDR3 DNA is TGTGCCAGCAGCCCGAGGGAGACCCAGTACTTC. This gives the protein CASSPRETQYF.

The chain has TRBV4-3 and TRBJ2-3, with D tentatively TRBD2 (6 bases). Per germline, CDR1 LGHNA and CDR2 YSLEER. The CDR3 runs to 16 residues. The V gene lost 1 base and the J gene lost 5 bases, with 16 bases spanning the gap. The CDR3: CASSQVASLEGDTQYF. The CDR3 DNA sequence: TGCGCCAGCAGCCAAGTGGCTAGCCTGGAGGGAGATACGCAGTATTTT.

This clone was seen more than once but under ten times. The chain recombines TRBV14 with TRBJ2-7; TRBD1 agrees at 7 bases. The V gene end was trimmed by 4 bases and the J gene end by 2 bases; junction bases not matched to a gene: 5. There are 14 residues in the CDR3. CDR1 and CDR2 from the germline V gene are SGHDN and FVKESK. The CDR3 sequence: CASSLSQGAYEQYF. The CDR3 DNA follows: TGTGCCAGCAGCCTATCGCAGGGGGCCTACGAGCAGTACTTC.

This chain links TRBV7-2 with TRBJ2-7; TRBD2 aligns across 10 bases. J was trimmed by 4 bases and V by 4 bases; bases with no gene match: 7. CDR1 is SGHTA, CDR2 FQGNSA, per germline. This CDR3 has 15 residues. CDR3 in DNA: TGTGCCAGCAGCTCTGGACTAGCGGAGCTATACGAGCAGTACTTC. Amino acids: CASSSGLAELYEQYF. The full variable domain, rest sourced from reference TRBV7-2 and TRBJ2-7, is GAGVSQSPSNKVTEKGKDVELRCDPISGHTALYWYRQSLGQGLEFLIYFQGNSAPDKSGLPSDRFSAERTGGSVSTLTIQRTQQEDSAVYLCASSSGLAELYEQYFGPGTRLTVT.

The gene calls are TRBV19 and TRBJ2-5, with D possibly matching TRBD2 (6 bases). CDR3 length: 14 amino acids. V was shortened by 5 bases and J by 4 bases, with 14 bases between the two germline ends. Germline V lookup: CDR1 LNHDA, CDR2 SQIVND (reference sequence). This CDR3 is CASSYGGGLETQYF. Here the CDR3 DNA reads TGTGCCAGTAGTTATGGCGGAGGGCTAGAGACCCAGTACTTC.

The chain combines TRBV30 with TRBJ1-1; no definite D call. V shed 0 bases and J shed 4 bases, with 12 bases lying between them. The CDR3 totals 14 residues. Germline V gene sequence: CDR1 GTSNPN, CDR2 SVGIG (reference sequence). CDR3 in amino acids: CAWSVMRLGTEAFF. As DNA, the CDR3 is TGTGCCTGGAGTGTAATGAGGTTGGGCACTGAAGCTTTCTTT.

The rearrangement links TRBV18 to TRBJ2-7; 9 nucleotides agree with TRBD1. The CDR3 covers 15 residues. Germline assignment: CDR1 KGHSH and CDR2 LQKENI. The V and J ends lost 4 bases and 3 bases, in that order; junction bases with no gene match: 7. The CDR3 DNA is TGTGCCAGCTCACGGGGACAGGGCAATCTCTACGAGCAGTACTTC. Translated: CASSRGQGNLYEQYF.

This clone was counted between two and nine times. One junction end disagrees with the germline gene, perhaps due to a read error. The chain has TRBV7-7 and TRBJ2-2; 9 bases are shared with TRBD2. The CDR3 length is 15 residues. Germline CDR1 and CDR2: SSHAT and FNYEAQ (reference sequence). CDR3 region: CASSQAGGITGELFF. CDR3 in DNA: TGTGCTAGCAGCCAAGCGGGAGGAATTACCGGGGAGCTGTTTTTT.

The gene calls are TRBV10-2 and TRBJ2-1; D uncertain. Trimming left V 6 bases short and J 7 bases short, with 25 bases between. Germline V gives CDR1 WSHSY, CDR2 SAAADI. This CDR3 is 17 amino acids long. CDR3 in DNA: TGCGCCAGCAGAGCCCCTCTCGGTGGCGCTGTGTCGAATGAGCAGTTCTTC. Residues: CASRAPLGGAVSNEQFF.

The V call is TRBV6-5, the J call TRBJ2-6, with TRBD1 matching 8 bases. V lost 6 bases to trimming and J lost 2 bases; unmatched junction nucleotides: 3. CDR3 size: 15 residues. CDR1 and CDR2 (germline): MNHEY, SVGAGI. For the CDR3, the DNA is TGTGCCAGCAGGACACAGGGGGCTGGGGCCAACGTCCTGACTTTC. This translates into CASRTQGAGANVLTF.

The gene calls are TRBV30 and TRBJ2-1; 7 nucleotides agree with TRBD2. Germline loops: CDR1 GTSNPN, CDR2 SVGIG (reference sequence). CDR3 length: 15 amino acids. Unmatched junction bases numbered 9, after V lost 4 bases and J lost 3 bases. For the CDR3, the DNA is TGTGCCTGGACCCGCCGCGGGGGACGCTACAATGAGCAGTTCTTC. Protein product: CAWTRRGGRYNEQFF.

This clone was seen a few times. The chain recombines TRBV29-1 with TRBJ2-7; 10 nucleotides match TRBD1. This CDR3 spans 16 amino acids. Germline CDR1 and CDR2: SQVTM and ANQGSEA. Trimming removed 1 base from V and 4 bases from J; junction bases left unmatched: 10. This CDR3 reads CSVEGGPDRGLYEQYF. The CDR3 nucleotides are TGCAGCGTTGAAGGGGGACCGGACAGGGGGTTGTACGAGCAGTACTTC.

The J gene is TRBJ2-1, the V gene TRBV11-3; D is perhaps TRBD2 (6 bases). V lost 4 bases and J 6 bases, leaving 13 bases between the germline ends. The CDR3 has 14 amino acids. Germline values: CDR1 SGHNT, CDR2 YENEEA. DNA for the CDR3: TGTGCCAGCAGCTCCCTGGGGGGAGGCAATGAGCAGTTCTTC. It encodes CASSSLGGGNEQFF.

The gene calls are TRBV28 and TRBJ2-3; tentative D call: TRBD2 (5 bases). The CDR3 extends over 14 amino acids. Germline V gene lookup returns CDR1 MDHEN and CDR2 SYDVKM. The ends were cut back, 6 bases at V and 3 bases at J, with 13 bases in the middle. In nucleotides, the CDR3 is TGTGCCAGCAGAGGGAATTGGAGGACAGATACGCAGTATTTT. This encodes CASRGNWRTDTQYF.

CDR3 region: CASSLAGAANEKLFF. The CDR3 nucleotides read TGTGCCAGCAGCCTAGCGGGGGCAGCTAATGAAAAACTGTTTTTT. The rearrangement joins TRBV28 to TRBJ1-4; the D gene is possibly TRBD1 (6 bases). V lost 6 bases to trimming and J lost 3 bases, with 14 bases between them. This CDR3 spans 15 amino acids. Looked up from germline, CDR1 is MDHEN and CDR2 is SYDVKM.

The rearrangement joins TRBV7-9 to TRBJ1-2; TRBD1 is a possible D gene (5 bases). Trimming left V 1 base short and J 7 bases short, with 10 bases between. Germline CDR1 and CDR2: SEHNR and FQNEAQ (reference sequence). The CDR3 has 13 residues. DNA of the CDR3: TGTGCCAGCAGCTTAGGGACACATGGTGGCTACACCTTC. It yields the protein CASSLGTHGGYTF.

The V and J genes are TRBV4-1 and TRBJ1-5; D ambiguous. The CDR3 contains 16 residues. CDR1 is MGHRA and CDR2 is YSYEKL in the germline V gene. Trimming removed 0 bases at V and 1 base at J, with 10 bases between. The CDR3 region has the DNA TGCGCCAGCAGCCAAGAACCGGGATTCAGCAATCAGCCCCAGCATTTT. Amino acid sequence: CASSQEPGFSNQPQHF.